The 27 T cell receptor beta chains below come from one sample, sequenced in a study of cytotoxic CD8 clonotypes in ibrutinib-treated CLL. Measured with immunoSEQ multiplex PCR; TCRdb has only the in-frame clones, and not every one. The sample contains fewer than 25,000 clones, about 75% of which appear only once. The sample here was PBMCs, taken before ibrutinib treatment. The receptors were sampled from a human donor with chronic lymphocytic leukemia.

The chain combines TRBV6-1 with TRBJ1-1; the D gene is possibly TRBD1 (6 bases). This CDR3 is 13 amino acids long. Looked up from germline, CDR1 is MNHNS and CDR2 is SASEGT. Trimming stripped 11 bases from V and 3 bases from J, with 16 bases between. For the CDR3, the DNA is TGTGCCTCGGGCAGGGGACGGCACACTGAAGCTTTCTTT. Translation gives CASGRGRHTEAFF.

The chain links TRBV7-8 to TRBJ1-5; the match to TRBD1 covers 11 bases. The CDR3 contains 17 residues. With V trimmed by 5 bases and J by 0 bases, 6 bases remained unmatched. Germline lookup yields CDR1 SGHVS and CDR2 FQNEAQ. CDR3: CASSLMGQGDSNQPQHF. The CDR3 coding sequence is TGTGCCAGCAGCCTCATGGGACAGGGGGATAGCAATCAGCCCCAGCATTTT.

The count of this clone is one. V is TRBV27 and J is TRBJ1-1; D is unclear. The germline CDR1 and CDR2 sequences are MNHEY and SMNVEV (reference sequence). The length of the CDR3 is 13 residues. Trimming took 3 bases from V and 1 from J, leaving 6 bases between them. Here the CDR3 DNA reads TGTGCCAGCAGTTTCCAACAGAACACTGAAGCTTTCTTT. Translating gives CASSFQQNTEAFF.

This chain connects TRBV28 to TRBJ2-7, with 8 positions matching TRBD1. CDR3 length equals 16 residues. After removal of 5 bases from V and 1 base from J, the junction contained 10 bases not matched to a gene. Germline CDR1 MDHEN, CDR2 SYDVKM. CDR3 sequence (DNA): TGTGCCAGCAGTAAAAGACAGGGGACGCGGTCCTACGAGCAGTACTTC. Protein product: CASSKRQGTRSYEQYF. The full variable domain, in which reference TRBV28 and TRBJ2-7 provide the parts outside the CDR3, is DVKVTQSSRYLVKRTGEKVFLECVQDMDHENMFWYRQDPGLGLRLIYFSYDVKMKEKGDIPEGYSVSREKKERFSLILESASTNQTSMYLCASSKRQGTRSYEQYFGPGTRLTVT.

This clone has just one count. J is TRBJ1-1 and V is TRBV29-1; 10 nucleotides match TRBD1. Germline trimming cut 8 bases from V and 1 base from J; bases unmatched to any gene: 4. Germline V CDR1 and CDR2: SQVTM, ANQGSEA. The CDR3 totals 13 residues. The CDR3 sequence is CSIRTGGNTEAFF. For the CDR3, the DNA is TGCAGCATCAGGACAGGGGGGAACACTGAAGCTTTCTTT.

This clone was recorded only once. The chain uses TRBV30 and TRBJ1-2; D remains ambiguous. Germline loops: CDR1 GTSNPN, CDR2 SVGIG (reference sequence). The CDR3 covers 17 residues. Trimming cost V 3 bases and J 3 bases, with 23 bases left between them. CDR3 amino acids: CAWSEDPWEVLYYGYTF. The DNA for the CDR3 is TGTGCCTGGAGCGAAGATCCGTGGGAGGTTTTGTACTATGGCTACACCTTC. Full variable domain (outside the CDR3, taken from reference TRBV30 and TRBJ1-2): SQTIHQWPATLVQPVGSPLSLECTVEGTSNPNLYWYRQAAGRGLQLLFYSVGIGQISSEVPQNLSASRPQDRQFILSSKKLLLSDSGFYLCAWSEDPWEVLYYGYTFGSGTRLTVV.

This chain connects TRBV23-1 to TRBJ2-4; D may be TRBD1 or TRBD2 (5 bases each). TRBV23-1 counts as an open reading frame of uncertain function. This CDR3 is built from 15 residues. Between the trimmed V and J ends, which lost 6 bases and 2 bases, there was a span of 14 bases. CDR3 coding DNA: TGCGCCAGCAGGATTTTTCGGGACCCCAAAAACATTCAGTACTTC. As protein: CASRIFRDPKNIQYF.

This clone occurred a few times. V is TRBV19 and J is TRBJ1-1; D is ambiguous. V was pared by 3 bases and J by 2 bases, with 7 bases between. This CDR3 is built from 13 residues. Germline CDR1 reads LNHDA; CDR2 reads SQIVND (reference sequence). The CDR3 DNA is TGTGCCAGTAGTATGTTCAGAAACACTGAAGCTTTCTTT. Its protein product is CASSMFRNTEAFF.

This clone occurred once. The J gene is TRBJ2-7, the V gene TRBV6-5; the D call may be TRBD1 or TRBD2 (5 bases each). In germline, CDR1 is MNHEY, CDR2 SVGAGI. The CDR3 runs to 16 residues. Trimming shortened V by 4 bases and J by 6 bases, and 22 bases separated the two germline ends. CDR3 amino acids: CASSLYRLGVGFEQYF. The CDR3 region has the DNA TGTGCCAGCAGTTTGTACAGGTTGGGGGTGGGCTTCGAGCAGTACTTC.

The chain links TRBV10-2 to TRBJ1-5; D remains unclear. The germline V and J ends were trimmed by 0 bases and 6 bases, with 18 bases remaining between them. This CDR3 has 17 residues. CDR1 is WSHSY, CDR2 SAAADI, per germline. The CDR3 loop reads CASSESRVTRAGQPQHF. For the CDR3, the DNA is TGCGCCAGCAGTGAGTCGAGAGTAACGAGGGCGGGTCAGCCCCAGCATTTT.

The gene calls are TRBV19 and TRBJ1-3; D gene ambiguous. Trimming shortened V by 5 bases and J by 4 bases, and 12 bases separated the two germline ends. CDR3 length: 14 residues. Looked up from germline, CDR1 is LNHDA and CDR2 is SQIVND (reference sequence). The CDR3, as DNA: TGTGCCAGTAGTCAACTCCCGCAAGGAAACACCATATATTTT. This translates into CASSQLPQGNTIYF.

V is TRBV2 and J is TRBJ1-5; 7 bases align to TRBD1. Germline V lookup: CDR1 SNHLY, CDR2 FYNNEI. The CDR3 spans 16 residues. Trimming cost V 5 bases and J 7 bases; bases outside gene matches: 14. CDR3 sequence: CASSREKTGVGQPQHF. Written as DNA, the CDR3 is TGTGCCAGCAGTCGAGAAAAAACAGGGGTGGGGCAGCCCCAGCATTTT.

The J gene is TRBJ1-4, the V gene TRBV7-2, with a weak D call TRBD1 (5 bases). Per germline, CDR1 SGHTA and CDR2 FQGNSA. The V end lost 0 bases, the J end lost 8 bases, and 19 bases lay between the germline ends. The CDR3 is 17 amino acids. CDR3 amino acids: CASSLAPGTSSSEKLFF. CDR3 DNA sequence: TGTGCCAGCAGCTTAGCGCCGGGGACCTCCTCCTCCGAAAAACTGTTTTTT.

This clone appeared a few times. The chain employs TRBV28 and TRBJ1-3; a possible D gene is TRBD1 (5 bases). The ends were cut back, 7 bases at V and 8 bases at J, with 21 bases in the middle. Per the germline V gene, CDR1 is MDHEN and CDR2 is SYDVKM. This CDR3 has 15 amino acids. The CDR3 DNA reads TGTGCCAGCATCGCCTTGAGACTCCAGGGAGACACCATATATTTT. It yields the protein CASIALRLQGDTIYF.

The chain has TRBV11-1 and TRBJ2-5, with D maybe TRBD2 (5 bases). Germline loops: CDR1 SGHAT, CDR2 FQDESV (reference sequence). CDR3 length: 14 residues. V lost 5 bases and J lost 5, with 15 bases in between. CDR3 protein: CASSPLREWETQYF. The CDR3 coding sequence is TGTGCCAGCAGCCCCCTAAGGGAGTGGGAGACCCAGTACTTC. The full variable domain, in which reference TRBV11-1 and TRBJ2-5 provide the parts outside the CDR3, is EAEVAQSPRYKITEKSQAVAFWCDPISGHATLYWYRQILGQGPELLVQFQDESVVDDSQLPKDRFSAERLKGVDSTLKIQPAELGDSAMYLCASSPLREWETQYFGPGTRLLVL.

This chain joins TRBV7-2 and TRBJ2-6, with TRBD2 as a possible D gene (6 bases). The germline CDR1 and CDR2 sequences are SGHTA and FQGNSA. V was pared by 4 bases and J by 1 base, with 11 bases between. The CDR3 has 16 amino acids. The CDR3 region has the DNA TGTGCCAGCAGCTCGGTCGCGGGATCTGGGGCCAACGTCCTGACTTTC. Translating it yields CASSSVAGSGANVLTF.

This chain links TRBV4-1 with TRBJ2-3; possibly TRBD2 for D (6 bases). CDR3 length equals 16 residues. The V end lost 0 bases, the J end lost 6 bases, and 16 bases lay between the germline ends. Germline V gene sequence: CDR1 MGHRA, CDR2 YSYEKL. In nucleotides, the CDR3 is TGCGCCAGCAGCCAAGATGGGGCGGGGCGGACGGATACGCAGTATTTT. Amino acids: CASSQDGAGRTDTQYF.

This clone appeared once. The genes are TRBV4-3 and TRBJ2-6; perhaps TRBD2 as D (7 bases). V shed 0 bases and J shed 1 base, with 13 bases lying between them. The CDR3 length is 18 residues. Germline assignment: CDR1 LGHNA and CDR2 YSLEER. In DNA, the CDR3 is TGCGCCAGCAGCCAAGACATCGGGGGGCGTTCTGGGGCCAACGTCCTGACTTTC. It codes for CASSQDIGGRSGANVLTF.

The J gene is TRBJ1-1, the V gene TRBV11-2, with D possibly matching TRBD1 (5 bases). The CDR3 extends over 18 amino acids. V lost 1 base and J 0 bases, leaving 18 bases between the germline ends. Germline V gene data show CDR1 as SGHAT and CDR2 as FQNNGV. CDR3 residues: CASSLGVRRRGMNTEAFF. In nucleotides, the CDR3 is TGTGCCAGCAGCTTAGGAGTCAGAAGGAGGGGTATGAACACTGAAGCTTTCTTT.

This clone showed up just once. This chain joins TRBV28 and TRBJ1-2, with D hard to call. This CDR3 spans 11 amino acids. Trimming took off 4 bases at V and 1 base at J, with 1 base between the two ends. Germline V gives CDR1 MDHEN, CDR2 SYDVKM. The CDR3 loop is CASSYNYGYTF. DNA of the CDR3: TGTGCCAGCAGTTATAACTATGGCTACACCTTC.

This clone was detected a few times. This sequence joins TRBV4-2 and TRBJ1-1; TRBD1 agrees at 8 bases. After removal of 1 base from V and 3 bases from J, the junction contained 10 bases not matched to a gene. CDR3 length equals 17 residues. Germline CDR1 LGHNA, CDR2 YNFKEQ. CDR3 region: CASSQGRSDRVYTEAFF. As DNA, the CDR3 is TGTGCCAGCAGCCAAGGACGCTCGGACAGGGTGTACACTGAAGCTTTCTTT.

The V gene is TRBV6-5, the J gene TRBJ1-1; D is unresolved. This CDR3 has 14 residues. V dropped 7 bases and J dropped 6 bases, with 18 bases sitting between them. Per the germline V gene, CDR1 is MNHEY and CDR2 is SVGAGI. Here the CDR3 reads CASNQEEGRAEAFF. CDR3 nucleotides: TGTGCCAGCAATCAAGAGGAGGGAAGGGCTGAAGCTTTCTTT.

The V call is TRBV6-1, the J call TRBJ1-3, with D maybe TRBD1 (6 bases). The CDR3 consists of 16 residues. V dropped 3 bases and J dropped 14 bases, with 26 bases sitting between them. CDR1 and CDR2 (germline): MNHNS, SASEGT. The CDR3 protein is CASSEPGTTRIIRLYF. For the CDR3, the DNA is TGTGCCAGCAGTGAGCCGGGGACAACGCGGATAATTCGTTTATATTTT.

CDR3 protein: CASSYGLLTDTQYF. The CDR3 DNA follows: TGCGCCAGCAGCTATGGACTACTCACAGATACGCAGTATTTT. V gene TRBV5-1 combines with J gene TRBJ2-3, with a possible D match to TRBD2 (6 bases). The germline V gene has CDR1 SGHRS and CDR2 YFSETQ. Trimming took off 3 bases at V and 2 bases at J, with 10 bases between the two ends. The CDR3 is made up of 14 amino acids. The entire variable domain, with the rest obtained from reference TRBV5-1 and TRBJ2-3, is as follows: KAGVTQTPRYLIKTRGQQVTLSCSPISGHRSVSWYQQTPGQGLQFLFEYFSETQRNKGNFPGRFSGRQFSNSRSEMNVSTLELGDSALYLCASSYGLLTDTQYFGPGTRLTVL.

This clone showed up just once. The chain uses TRBV9 and TRBJ1-5; 11 positions match TRBD1. The germline gives CDR1 SGDLS, CDR2 YYNGEE. This CDR3 spans 21 amino acids. After removal of 3 bases from V and 2 bases from J, the junction contained 19 bases not matched to a gene. The CDR3 DNA is TGTGCCAGCAGCGCACCCATCCGGGACAGGGGGTACGTTTGGCGCAATCAGCCCCAGCATTTT. This gives the protein CASSAPIRDRGYVWRNQPQHF.

This clone was counted a single time. The chain joins TRBV6-9 to TRBJ1-1; TRBD1 matches at 10 bases. The CDR3 has 14 residues. V trimming: 5 bases; J trimming: 11 bases; junction bases outside the gene matches: 11. The V gene's germline CDR1 is MNHGY and CDR2 SVAAGI. For the CDR3, the DNA is TGTGCCAGCAGTAACCCGGGACAGGGGCCTTTGGCTTTCTTT. Its translation is CASSNPGQGPLAFF.

The chain recombines TRBV5-4 with TRBJ2-6; D is unclear. This CDR3 has 16 amino acids. The V end was cut by 6 bases, the J end by 0 bases, with 13 bases between. Germline V lookup: CDR1 SGHNT, CDR2 YYREEE (reference sequence). CDR3 coding DNA: TGTGCCAGCACCCCGGGTGTCCCCTCTGGGGCCAACGTCCTGACTTTC. Its translation: CASTPGVPSGANVLTF.